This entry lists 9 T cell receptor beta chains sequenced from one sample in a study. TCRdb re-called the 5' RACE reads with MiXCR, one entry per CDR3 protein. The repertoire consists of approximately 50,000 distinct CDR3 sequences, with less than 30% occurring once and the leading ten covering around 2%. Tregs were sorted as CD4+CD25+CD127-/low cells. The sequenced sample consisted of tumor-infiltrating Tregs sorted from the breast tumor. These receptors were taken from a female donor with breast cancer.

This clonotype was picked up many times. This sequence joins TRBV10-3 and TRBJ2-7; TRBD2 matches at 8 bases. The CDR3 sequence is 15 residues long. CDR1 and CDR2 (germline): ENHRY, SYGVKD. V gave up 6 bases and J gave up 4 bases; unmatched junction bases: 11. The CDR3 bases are TGTGCCATCAGCCCGGGGACTAGTGGATTTTACGAGCAGTACTTC. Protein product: CAISPGTSGFYEQYF.

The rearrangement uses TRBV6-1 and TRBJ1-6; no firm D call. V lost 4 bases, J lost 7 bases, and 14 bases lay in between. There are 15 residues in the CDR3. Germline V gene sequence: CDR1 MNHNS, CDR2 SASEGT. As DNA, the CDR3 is TGTGCCAGCAGTGGAACCGGGCCAGGAAATTCACCCCTCCACTTT. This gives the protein CASSGTGPGNSPLHF.

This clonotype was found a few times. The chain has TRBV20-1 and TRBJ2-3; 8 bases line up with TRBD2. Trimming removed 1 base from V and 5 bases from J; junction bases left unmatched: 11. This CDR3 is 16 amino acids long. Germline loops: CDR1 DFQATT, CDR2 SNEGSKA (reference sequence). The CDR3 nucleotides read TGCAGTGCTAGAGGGGAAGGGCGGGGGGCCGGAGATACGCAGTATTTT. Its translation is CSARGEGRGAGDTQYF.

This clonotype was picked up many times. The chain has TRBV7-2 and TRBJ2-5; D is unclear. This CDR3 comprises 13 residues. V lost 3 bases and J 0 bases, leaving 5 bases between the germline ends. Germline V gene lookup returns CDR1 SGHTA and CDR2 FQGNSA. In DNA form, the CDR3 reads TGTGCCAGCAGCTTGAACAACCAAGAGACCCAGTACTTC. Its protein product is CASSLNNQETQYF.

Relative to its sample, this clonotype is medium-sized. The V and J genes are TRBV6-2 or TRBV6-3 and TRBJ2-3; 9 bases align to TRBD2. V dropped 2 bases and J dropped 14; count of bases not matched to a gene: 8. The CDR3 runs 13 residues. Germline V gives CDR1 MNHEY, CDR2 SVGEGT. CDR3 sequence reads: CASSYGMSGGPYF. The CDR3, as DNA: TGTGCCAGCAGTTACGGAATGAGCGGGGGGCCGTATTTT.

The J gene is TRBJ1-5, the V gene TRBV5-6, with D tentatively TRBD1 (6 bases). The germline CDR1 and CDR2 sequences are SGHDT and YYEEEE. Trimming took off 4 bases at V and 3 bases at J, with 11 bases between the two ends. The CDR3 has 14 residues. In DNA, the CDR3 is TGTGCCAGCAGCCTCCAGGGGCCCAATCAGCCCCAGCATTTT. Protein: CASSLQGPNQPQHF.

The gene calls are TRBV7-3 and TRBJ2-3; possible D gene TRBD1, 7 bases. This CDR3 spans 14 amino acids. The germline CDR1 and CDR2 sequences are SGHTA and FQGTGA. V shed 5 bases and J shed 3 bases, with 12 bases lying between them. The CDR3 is CASSAQGGTDTQYF. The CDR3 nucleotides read TGTGCCAGCAGCGCCCAGGGGGGAACAGATACGCAGTATTTT.

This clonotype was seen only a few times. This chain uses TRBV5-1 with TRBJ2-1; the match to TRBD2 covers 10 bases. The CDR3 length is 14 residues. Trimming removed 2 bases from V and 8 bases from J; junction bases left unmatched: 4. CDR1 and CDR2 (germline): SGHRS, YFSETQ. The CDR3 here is CASSLSGGAHEQFF. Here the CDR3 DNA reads TGCGCCAGCAGCTTAAGCGGGGGGGCACATGAGCAGTTCTTC.

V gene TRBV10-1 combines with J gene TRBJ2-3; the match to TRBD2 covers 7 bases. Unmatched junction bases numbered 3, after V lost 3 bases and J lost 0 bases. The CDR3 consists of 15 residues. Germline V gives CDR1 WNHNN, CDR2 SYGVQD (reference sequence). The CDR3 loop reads CASSDSGGSTDTQYF. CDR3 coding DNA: TGCGCCAGCAGTGACTCCGGGGGGAGCACAGATACGCAGTATTTT.